Below, one T cell receptor (beta chain) is given with its context. This sample is drawn from a study of T cells in localized non-small cell lung cancer. Sequenced by immunoSEQ multiplex PCR; TCRdb stores in-frame clones only, minus some. The sample consists of around 54,000 clones, roughly 85% of them appearing once. V dropped 3 bases and J dropped 4 bases, with 22 bases sitting between them. CDR3 size: 19 residues. Germline values: CDR1 MNHEY, CDR2 SMNVEV (reference sequence). The clonotype was recovered from a male donor aged 60 or over with stage III squamous cell lung carcinoma. The V gene is TRBV27, the J gene TRBJ1-6, with D possibly matching TRBD1 (6 bases). This material consisted of peripheral blood, taken before any cancer treatment. The CDR3 loop is CASSFLADGRGTYNSPLHF. CDR3 bases: TGTGCCAGCAGTTTTTTGGCCGACGGAAGGGGGACATATAATTCACCCCTCCACTTT.